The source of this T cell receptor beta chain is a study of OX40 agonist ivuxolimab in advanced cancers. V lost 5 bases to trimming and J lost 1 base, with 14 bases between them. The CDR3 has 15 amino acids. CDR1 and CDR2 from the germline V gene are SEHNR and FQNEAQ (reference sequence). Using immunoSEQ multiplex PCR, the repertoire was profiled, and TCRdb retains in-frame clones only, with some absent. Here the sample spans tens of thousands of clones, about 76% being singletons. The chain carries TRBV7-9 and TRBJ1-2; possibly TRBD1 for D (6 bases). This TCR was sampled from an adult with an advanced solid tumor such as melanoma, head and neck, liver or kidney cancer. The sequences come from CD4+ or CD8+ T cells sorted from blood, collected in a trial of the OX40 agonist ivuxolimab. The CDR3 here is CASSNLSTGNYGYTF. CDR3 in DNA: TGTGCCAGCAGCAATCTGTCGACAGGTAACTATGGCTACACCTTC.